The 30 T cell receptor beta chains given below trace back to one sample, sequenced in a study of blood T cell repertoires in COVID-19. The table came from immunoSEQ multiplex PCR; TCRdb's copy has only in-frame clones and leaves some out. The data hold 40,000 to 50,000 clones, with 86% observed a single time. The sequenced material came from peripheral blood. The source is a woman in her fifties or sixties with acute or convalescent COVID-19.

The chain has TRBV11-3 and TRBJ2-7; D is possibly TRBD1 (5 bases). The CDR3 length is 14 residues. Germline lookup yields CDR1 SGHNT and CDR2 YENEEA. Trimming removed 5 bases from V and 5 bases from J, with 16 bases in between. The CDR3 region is CASSPGWTTNEQYF. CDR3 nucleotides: TGTGCCAGCAGCCCCGGATGGACAACCAACGAGCAGTACTTC.

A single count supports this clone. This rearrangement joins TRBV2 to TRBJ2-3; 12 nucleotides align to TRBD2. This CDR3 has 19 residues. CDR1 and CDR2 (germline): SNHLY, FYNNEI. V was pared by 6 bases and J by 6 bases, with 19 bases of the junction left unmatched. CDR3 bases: TGTGCCAGCAGACCCAGGTTTTTAGGAGCTAGCGGGAGGGTTGATACGCAGTATTTT. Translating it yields CASRPRFLGASGRVDTQYF.

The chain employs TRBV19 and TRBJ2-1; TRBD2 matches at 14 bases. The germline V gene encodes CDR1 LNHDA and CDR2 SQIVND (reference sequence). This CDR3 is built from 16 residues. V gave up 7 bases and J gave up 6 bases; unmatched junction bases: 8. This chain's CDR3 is CASNGMTSGRGNEQFF. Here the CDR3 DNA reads TGTGCCAGTAACGGAATGACTAGCGGGAGGGGCAATGAGCAGTTCTTC.

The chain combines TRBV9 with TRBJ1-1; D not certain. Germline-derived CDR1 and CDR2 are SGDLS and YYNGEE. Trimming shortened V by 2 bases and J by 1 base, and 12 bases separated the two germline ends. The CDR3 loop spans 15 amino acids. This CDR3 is CASSVSGRRNTEAFF. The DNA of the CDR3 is TGTGCCAGCAGCGTTTCGGGGAGGAGGAACACTGAAGCTTTCTTT. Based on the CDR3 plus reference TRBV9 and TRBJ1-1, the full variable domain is DSGVTQTPKHLITATGQRVTLRCSPRSGDLSVYWYQQSLDQGLQFLIQYYNGEERAKGNILERFSAQQFPDLHSELNLSSLELGDSALYFCASSVSGRRNTEAFFGQGTRLTVV.

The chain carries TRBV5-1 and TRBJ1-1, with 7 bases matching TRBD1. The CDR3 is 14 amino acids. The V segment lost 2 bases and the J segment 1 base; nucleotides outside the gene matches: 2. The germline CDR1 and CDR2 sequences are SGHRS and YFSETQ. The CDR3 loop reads CASSLEGANTEAFF. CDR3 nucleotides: TGCGCCAGCAGCTTAGAGGGGGCGAACACTGAAGCTTTCTTT.

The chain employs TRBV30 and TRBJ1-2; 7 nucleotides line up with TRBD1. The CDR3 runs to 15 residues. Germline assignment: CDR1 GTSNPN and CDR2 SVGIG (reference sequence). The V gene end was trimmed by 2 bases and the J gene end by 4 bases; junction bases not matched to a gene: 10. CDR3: CAWSKGGRTGYGYTF. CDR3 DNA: TGTGCCTGGAGTAAAGGTGGCCGGACAGGCTATGGCTACACCTTC.

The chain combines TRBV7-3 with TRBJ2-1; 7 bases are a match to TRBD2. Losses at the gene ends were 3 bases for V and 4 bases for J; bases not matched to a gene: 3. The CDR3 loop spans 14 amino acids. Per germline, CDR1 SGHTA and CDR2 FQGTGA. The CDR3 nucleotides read TGTGCCAGCAGCTTTAGCGGGCCGTACAATGAGCAGTTCTTC. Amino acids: CASSFSGPYNEQFF.

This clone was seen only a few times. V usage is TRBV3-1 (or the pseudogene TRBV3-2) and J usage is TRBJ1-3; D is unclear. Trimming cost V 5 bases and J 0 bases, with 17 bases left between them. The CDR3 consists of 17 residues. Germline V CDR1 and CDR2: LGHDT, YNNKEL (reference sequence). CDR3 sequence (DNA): TGTGCCAGCAGCTCCGACGCATACAGAAGCTCTGGAAACACCATATATTTT. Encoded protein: CASSSDAYRSSGNTIYF.

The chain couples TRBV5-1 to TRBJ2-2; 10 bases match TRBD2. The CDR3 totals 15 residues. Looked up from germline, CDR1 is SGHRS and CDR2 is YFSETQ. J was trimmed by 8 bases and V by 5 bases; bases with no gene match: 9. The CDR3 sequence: CASSPLAGEAGELFF. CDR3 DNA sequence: TGCGCCAGCAGTCCCCTAGCGGGAGAGGCGGGGGAGCTGTTTTTT.

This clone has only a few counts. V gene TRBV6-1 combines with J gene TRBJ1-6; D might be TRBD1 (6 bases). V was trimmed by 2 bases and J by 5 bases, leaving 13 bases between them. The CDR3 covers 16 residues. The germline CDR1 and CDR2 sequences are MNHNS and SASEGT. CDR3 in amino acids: CASSEIWAGDNSPLHF. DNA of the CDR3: TGTGCCAGCAGTGAAATATGGGCAGGGGATAATTCACCCCTCCACTTT.

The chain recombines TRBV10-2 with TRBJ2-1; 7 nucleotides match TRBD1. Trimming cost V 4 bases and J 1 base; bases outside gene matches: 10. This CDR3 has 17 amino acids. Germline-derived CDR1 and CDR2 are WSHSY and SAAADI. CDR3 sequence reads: CASSGTEGTASYNEQFF. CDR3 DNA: TGCGCCAGCAGTGGAACAGAAGGGACAGCTTCCTACAATGAGCAGTTCTTC.

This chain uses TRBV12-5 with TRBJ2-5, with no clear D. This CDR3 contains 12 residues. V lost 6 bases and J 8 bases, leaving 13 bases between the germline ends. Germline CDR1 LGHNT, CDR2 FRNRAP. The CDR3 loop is CASGLGPPTQYF. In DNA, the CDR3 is TGTGCTAGTGGGCTTGGGCCGCCTACCCAGTACTTC.

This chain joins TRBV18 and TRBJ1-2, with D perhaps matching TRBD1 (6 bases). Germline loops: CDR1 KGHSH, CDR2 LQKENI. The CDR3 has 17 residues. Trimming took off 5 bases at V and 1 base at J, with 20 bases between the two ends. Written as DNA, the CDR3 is TGTGCCAGCTCATCGACGGGACAACCCCAAGATAACTATGGCTACACCTTC. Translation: CASSSTGQPQDNYGYTF.

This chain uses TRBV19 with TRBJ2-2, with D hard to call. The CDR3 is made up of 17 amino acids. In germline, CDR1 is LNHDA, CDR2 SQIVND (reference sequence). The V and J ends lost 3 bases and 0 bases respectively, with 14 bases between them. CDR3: CASSILSRNTNTGELFF. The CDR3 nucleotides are TGTGCCAGTAGTATCCTTTCGCGCAATACGAACACCGGGGAGCTGTTTTTT. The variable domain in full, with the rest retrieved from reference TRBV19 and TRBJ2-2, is DGGITQSPKYLFRKEGQNVTLSCEQNLNHDAMYWYRQDPGQGLRLIYYSQIVNDFQKGDIAEGYSVSREKKESFPLTVTSAQKNPTAFYLCASSILSRNTNTGELFFGEGSRLTVL.

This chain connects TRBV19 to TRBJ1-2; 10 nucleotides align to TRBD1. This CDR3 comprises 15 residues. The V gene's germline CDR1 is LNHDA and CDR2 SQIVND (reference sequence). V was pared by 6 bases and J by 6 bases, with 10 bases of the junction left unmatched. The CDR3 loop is CASSPTGGAPDGYTF. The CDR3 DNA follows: TGTGCCAGTAGCCCGACAGGGGGCGCGCCGGATGGCTACACCTTC.

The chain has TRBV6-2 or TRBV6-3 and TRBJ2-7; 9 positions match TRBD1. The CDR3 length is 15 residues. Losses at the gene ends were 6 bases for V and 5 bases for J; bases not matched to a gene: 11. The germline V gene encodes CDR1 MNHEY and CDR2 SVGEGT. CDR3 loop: CASSRMGQGIHEQYF. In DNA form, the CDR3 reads TGTGCCAGCAGCCGAATGGGACAGGGTATCCACGAGCAGTACTTC.

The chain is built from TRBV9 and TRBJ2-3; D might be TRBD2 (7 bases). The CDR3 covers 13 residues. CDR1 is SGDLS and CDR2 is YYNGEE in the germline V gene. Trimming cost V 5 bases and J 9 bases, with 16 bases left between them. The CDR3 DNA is TGTGCCAGCAGTGACGGAAGGGGGGGCACGCAGTATTTT. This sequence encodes CASSDGRGGTQYF.

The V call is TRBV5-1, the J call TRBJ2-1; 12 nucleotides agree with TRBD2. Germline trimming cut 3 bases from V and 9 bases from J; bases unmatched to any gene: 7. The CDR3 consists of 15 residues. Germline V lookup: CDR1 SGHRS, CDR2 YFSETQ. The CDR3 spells CASSSSSGGAFEQFF. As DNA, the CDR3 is TGCGCCAGCAGCTCATCTAGCGGGGGGGCTTTTGAGCAGTTCTTC.

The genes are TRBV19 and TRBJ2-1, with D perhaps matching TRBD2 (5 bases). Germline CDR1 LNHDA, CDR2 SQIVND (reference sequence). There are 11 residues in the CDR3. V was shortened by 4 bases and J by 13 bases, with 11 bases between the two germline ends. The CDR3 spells CASSREGRQFF. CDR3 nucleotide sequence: TGTGCCAGTAGTAGAGAGGGCCGACAGTTCTTC.

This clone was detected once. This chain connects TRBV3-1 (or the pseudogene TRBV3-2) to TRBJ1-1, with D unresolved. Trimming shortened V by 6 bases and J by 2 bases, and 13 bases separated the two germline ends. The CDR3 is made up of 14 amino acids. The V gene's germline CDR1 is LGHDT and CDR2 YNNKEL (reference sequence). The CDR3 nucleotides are TGTGCCAGCAGACTAGACGGACTTAACACTGAAGCTTTCTTT. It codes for CASRLDGLNTEAFF.

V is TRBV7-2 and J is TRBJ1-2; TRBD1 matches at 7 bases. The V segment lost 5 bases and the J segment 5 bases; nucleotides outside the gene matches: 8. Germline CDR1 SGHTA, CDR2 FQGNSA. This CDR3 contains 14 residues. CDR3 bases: TGTGCCAGCAGCGCACCTCAGGGGGGATATGGCTACACCTTC. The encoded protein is CASSAPQGGYGYTF.

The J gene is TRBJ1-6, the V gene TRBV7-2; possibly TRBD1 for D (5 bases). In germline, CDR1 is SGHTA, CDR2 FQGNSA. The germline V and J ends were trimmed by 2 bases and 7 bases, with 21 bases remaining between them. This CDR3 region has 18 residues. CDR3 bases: TGTGCCAGCAGCTTACAGCCGATGGGACTGAACAAAAATTCACCCCTCCACTTT. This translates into CASSLQPMGLNKNSPLHF.

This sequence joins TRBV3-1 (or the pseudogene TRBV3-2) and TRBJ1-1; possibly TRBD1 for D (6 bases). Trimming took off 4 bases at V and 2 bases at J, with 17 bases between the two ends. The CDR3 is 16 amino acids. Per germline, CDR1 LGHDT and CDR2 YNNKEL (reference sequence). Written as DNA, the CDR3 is TGTGCCAGCAGCCCCTATCCCGGACAGCTAAACACTGAAGCTTTCTTT. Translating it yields CASSPYPGQLNTEAFF.

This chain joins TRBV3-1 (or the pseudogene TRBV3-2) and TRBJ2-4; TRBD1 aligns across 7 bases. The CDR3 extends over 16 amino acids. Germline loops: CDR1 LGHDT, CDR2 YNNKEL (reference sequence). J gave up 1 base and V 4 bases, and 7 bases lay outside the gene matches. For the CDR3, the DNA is TGTGCCAGCAGCCGAATGACAGGGCCCGCCAAAAACATTCAGTACTTC. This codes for CASSRMTGPAKNIQYF.

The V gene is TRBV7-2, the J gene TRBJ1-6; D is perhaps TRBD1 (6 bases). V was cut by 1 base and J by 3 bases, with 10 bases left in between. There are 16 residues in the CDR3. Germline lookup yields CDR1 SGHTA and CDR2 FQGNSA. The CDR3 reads CASSLGGRGYNSPLHF. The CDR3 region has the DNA TGTGCCAGCAGCTTAGGGGGCAGGGGCTATAATTCACCCCTCCACTTT.

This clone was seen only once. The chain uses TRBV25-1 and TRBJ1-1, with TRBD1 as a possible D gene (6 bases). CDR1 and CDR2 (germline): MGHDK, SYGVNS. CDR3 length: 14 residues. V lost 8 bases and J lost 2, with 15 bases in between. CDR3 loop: CASSTGTFNTEAFF. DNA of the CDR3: TGTGCCAGCTCTACAGGGACCTTCAACACTGAAGCTTTCTTT.

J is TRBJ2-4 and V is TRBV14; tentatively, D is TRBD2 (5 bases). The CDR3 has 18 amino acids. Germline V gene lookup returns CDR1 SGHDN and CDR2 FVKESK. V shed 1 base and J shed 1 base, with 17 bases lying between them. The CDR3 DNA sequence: TGTGCCAGCAGCCAAGCCGCTCGGGGTCCCACGGCCAAAAACATTCAGTACTTC. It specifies CASSQAARGPTAKNIQYF.

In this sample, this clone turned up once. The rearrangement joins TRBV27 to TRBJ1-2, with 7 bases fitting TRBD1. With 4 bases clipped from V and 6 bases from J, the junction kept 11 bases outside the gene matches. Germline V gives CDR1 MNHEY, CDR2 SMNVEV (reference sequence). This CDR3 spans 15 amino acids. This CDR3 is CASSSYRDSRNGYTF. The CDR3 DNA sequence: TGTGCCAGCAGTTCTTACAGGGACAGCAGGAATGGCTACACCTTC.

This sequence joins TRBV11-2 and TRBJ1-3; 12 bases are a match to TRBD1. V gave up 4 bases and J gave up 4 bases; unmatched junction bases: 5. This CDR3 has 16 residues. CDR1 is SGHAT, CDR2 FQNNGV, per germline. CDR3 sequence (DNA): TGTGCCAGCAGCTCGGGACAGGGGGCGGTGGGAAACACCATATATTTT. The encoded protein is CASSSGQGAVGNTIYF. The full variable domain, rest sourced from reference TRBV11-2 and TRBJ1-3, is EAGVAQSPRYKIIEKRQSVAFWCNPISGHATLYWYQQILGQGPKLLIQFQNNGVVDDSQLPKDRFSAERLKGVDSTLKIQPAKLEDSAVYLCASSSGQGAVGNTIYFGEGSWLTVV.

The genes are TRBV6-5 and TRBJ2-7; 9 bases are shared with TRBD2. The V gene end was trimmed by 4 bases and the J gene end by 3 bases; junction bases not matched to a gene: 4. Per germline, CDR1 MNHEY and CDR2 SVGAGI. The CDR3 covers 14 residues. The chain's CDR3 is CASSSGLAIYEQYF. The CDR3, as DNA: TGTGCCAGCAGTTCGGGACTAGCTATCTACGAGCAGTACTTC.